This T cell receptor (beta chain) was profiled in a study of T cell responses to AZD1222 COVID-19 vaccine. The method was immunoSEQ multiplex PCR; TCRdb's version includes in-frame clones alone and lacks a portion of them. The sample records over 95,000 clones, over 85% being singletons. Findings and caveats of the study: It should be noted that donors were predominantly white British and more often female, and clonal diversity was possibly underestimated. Baseline seropositivity characterized only 5 to 7 AZD1222 recipients.

Comments on this clone: Its antigen is still unknown.

Germline-derived CDR1 and CDR2 are LNHNV and YYDKDF (reference sequence). This CDR3 is built from 13 residues. V was shortened by 0 bases and J by 2 bases, with 5 bases between the two germline ends. V and J are TRBV15 and TRBJ2-7; D remains unclear. The sample consisted of peripheral blood, taken on day 0 of AZD1222 vaccination. The receptor was isolated from an adult in good health. The CDR3 DNA sequence: TGTGCCACCAGCAGAGATCAAACCTACGAGCAGTACTTC. Translating gives CATSRDQTYEQYF.